Listed below are T cell receptor beta chains from one sample, sequenced in a study of T cell responses to AZD1222 COVID-19 vaccine. Produced via immunoSEQ multiplex PCR; TCRdb's table is partial and in-frame only. Among 95,000 to 100,000 clones listed, roughly 86% were seen once. Sequenced here: peripheral blood, sampled 28 days after the second AZD1222 dose. The receptors derive from an adult who received the AZD1222 COVID-19 vaccine. Each CDR3 is given with its conserved first and last residue. Each record gives: CDR3 DNA, CDR3 protein, D gene, clone size, J gene, V gene. D genes are given only for firm matches. Size tells how often a clone was seen (once, few, many) or the class of an expanded clone, and some rows leave it out.

TGTGCCAGCAGCCAAGCGGATTTTCACGGCCCCTACGAGCAGTACTTC | CASSQADFHGPYEQYF | - | - | TRBJ2-7 | TRBV3-1/TRBV3-2
TGTGCCTGGAGTCCCTACACTAGCGGGAGGCTATTTCAACTAAGACGGCAGTATTTT | CAWSPYTSGRLFQLRRQYF | TRBD2 | - | TRBJ2-3 | TRBV30
TGCGCCAGCAGTTATAGCGGGGGGTACCAAGAGACCCAGTACTTC | CASSYSGGYQETQYF | TRBD2 | - | TRBJ2-5 | TRBV10-2
TGTGCCAGCAGCGTAGAAGCCAGACCCTACGAGCAGTACTTC | CASSVEARPYEQYF | - | - | TRBJ2-7 | TRBV9
TGTGCCAGCAATTCCCCCAGGGGGACGCCTGACTCCGAGCAGTACTTC | CASNSPRGTPDSEQYF | TRBD1 | - | TRBJ2-7 | TRBV27
TGTGCCTGGAGTGAGACAGGGTTGGGCGAGCAGTACTTC | CAWSETGLGEQYF | TRBD1 | - | TRBJ2-7 | TRBV30
TGTGCCAGCAGCTCTCCCCGGACAGGGGTCAAGCAGTACTTC | CASSSPRTGVKQYF | TRBD1 | - | TRBJ2-7 | TRBV11-2
TGTGCCAGCAGTTTATGGCCGGCTAGCGGTGAGCAGTTCTTC | CASSLWPASGEQFF | TRBD2 | once | TRBJ2-1 | TRBV28
TGTGCCTGGGACAGGGTGAACACCGGGGAGCTGTTTTTT | CAWDRVNTGELFF | TRBD1 | once | TRBJ2-2 | TRBV30
TGTGCCAGCACCCCCCCCCAGGGACGGCACACCATATATTTT | CASTPPQGRHTIYF | - | - | TRBJ1-3 | TRBV28
TGTGCCAGCAGTTTATCCCAGGAGCCCTACGAGCAGTACTTC | CASSLSQEPYEQYF | - | - | TRBJ2-7 | TRBV28
TGTGCCAGCACCGAGGAGGGAGGTGGTGGCTACACCTTC | CASTEEGGGGYTF | - | few | TRBJ1-2 | TRBV2
TGTGCCAGCAGTCCCCAACTGACAGGGGTTTCACCCCTCCACTTT | CASSPQLTGVSPLHF | TRBD1 | - | TRBJ1-6 | TRBV27
TGTGCCACCAGCCCTCGACTAGCGGGGGTCTACAATGAGCAGTTCTTC | CATSPRLAGVYNEQFF | TRBD2 | - | TRBJ2-1 | TRBV15
TGTGCCAGCAGCCAGGGACACCGCCCTCCTTATGGCTACACCTTC | CASSQGHRPPYGYTF | - | - | TRBJ1-2 | TRBV3-1/TRBV3-2
TGTGCCAGCAGCTCGGGTGGCGTGAATGAGCAGTTCTTC | CASSSGGVNEQFF | - | - | TRBJ2-1 | TRBV7-3
TGTGCCAGAAGCCCTTATGAAAAACTGTTTTTT | CARSPYEKLFF | - | - | TRBJ1-4 | TRBV5-3
TGTGCCAGCAGCTTCAGGGAGGGCGCGAACACCGGGGAGCTGTTTTTT | CASSFREGANTGELFF | TRBD2 | - | TRBJ2-2 | TRBV9
TGCGCCAGCAGCGTTAGCGGGCCTTTAACCGGGGAGCTGTTTTTT | CASSVSGPLTGELFF | TRBD2 | - | TRBJ2-2 | TRBV5-1
TGTGCCAGCAGCCCTAGGTCTTCCATTAAACACAATGAGCAGTTCTTC | CASSPRSSIKHNEQFF | - | - | TRBJ2-1 | TRBV7-9
TGTGCCAGCAGCAATAGTTGGACCTGCCTCTGGGAGCAGTACTTC | CASSNSWTCLWEQYF | - | - | TRBJ2-7 | TRBV21-1
TGTGCCAGCATCCCAGGGACGGCAAACACCGGGGAGCTGTTTTTT | CASIPGTANTGELFF | - | - | TRBJ2-2 | TRBV28
TGCGCCAGCAGCCCGGGGGACAGGGCCTTTTCACCCCTCCACTTT | CASSPGDRAFSPLHF | TRBD1 | - | TRBJ1-6 | TRBV5-1
TGTGCCAGCAGCCCGGGACTGGCGGAGCTGTTTTTT | CASSPGLAELFF | - | - | TRBJ2-2 | TRBV11-1
TGTGCCAGCAGTTTTGTCGGGAGCGACGAGCAGTACTTC | CASSFVGSDEQYF | - | - | TRBJ2-7 | TRBV27
TGTGCCAGCGGTCAAAGGGCACCGTCCTACGAGCAGTACTTC | CASGQRAPSYEQYF | - | once | TRBJ2-7 | TRBV6-6
TGTGCCATTCTCGGGCTCAAAGGCACTGAAGCTTTCTTT | CAILGLKGTEAFF | - | - | TRBJ1-1 | TRBV30
TGTGCCAGCAGGTCAATTGGGACACCTTACAATGAGCAGTTCTTC | CASRSIGTPYNEQFF | - | - | TRBJ2-1 | TRBV27
TGTGCCAGCAGCTCTGGCAACGGGGATCAGCCCCAGCATTTT | CASSSGNGDQPQHF | - | - | TRBJ1-5 | TRBV5-4
TGTGCCAGCAGCCAAGGACGGACGAACACCGGGGAGCTGTTTTTT | CASSQGRTNTGELFF | - | - | TRBJ2-2 | TRBV3-1/TRBV3-2
TGCGCCAGCAGCCAACCGAGACAGCAGCAGTTCTTC | CASSQPRQQQFF | - | - | TRBJ2-1 | TRBV4-1
TGCGCCAGCAGCCCCGACAGTGGGCGCCTCGCGAACACTGAAGCTTTCTTT | CASSPDSGRLANTEAFF | - | - | TRBJ1-1 | TRBV4-1
TGTGCCAGCAGCTTATCCCACCAAGAGACCCAGTACTTC | CASSLSHQETQYF | - | many | TRBJ2-5 | TRBV11-2
TGTGCCAGCAGTGAAGCTAGCGGGGGGGCCACAGATACGCAGTATTTT | CASSEASGGATDTQYF | TRBD2 | - | TRBJ2-3 | TRBV6-4
TGTGCCAGCAGCAAAGTATCAGGACGTAATGAAAAACTGTTTTTT | CASSKVSGRNEKLFF | - | - | TRBJ1-4 | TRBV21-1
TGTGCCAGTAGTAGGTCAGGGAGGCCAATGAACACTGAAGCTTTCTTT | CASSRSGRPMNTEAFF | - | - | TRBJ1-1 | TRBV19
TGTGCCAGTTCGGGACAGGGAGGGGATACAGCTTTCTTT | CASSGQGGDTAFF | TRBD1 | - | TRBJ1-1 | TRBV19
TGTGCCAGCAGCCCGGGGACTAGCGGGAGAACCGGGGAGCTGTTTTTT | CASSPGTSGRTGELFF | TRBD2 | - | TRBJ2-2 | TRBV9
TGCAGCGTTGGCCTAGCGCCGTCTTACAATGAGCAGTTCTTC | CSVGLAPSYNEQFF | - | - | TRBJ2-1 | TRBV29-1
TGTGCCAGCAGCGATACGAGACAGAATGAAAAACTGTTTTTT | CASSDTRQNEKLFF | - | - | TRBJ1-4 | TRBV2
TGTGCCAGCATTCCGAGGATAAACTCCGGGGAGCTGTTTTTT | CASIPRINSGELFF | - | once | TRBJ2-2 | TRBV2
TGTGCCAGCAGCGTTAGCGGGGGATACGAGCAGTACTTC | CASSVSGGYEQYF | TRBD2 | - | TRBJ2-7 | TRBV9
TGTGCCACCTCGGGAGCGGGAGGTGAGACCCAGTACTTC | CATSGAGGETQYF | TRBD2 | - | TRBJ2-5 | TRBV24-1
TGTGCCAGCAGCCCGACAGGGCGGGGAAGCAATCAGCCCCAGCATTTT | CASSPTGRGSNQPQHF | TRBD1 | - | TRBJ1-5 | TRBV28
TGTGCCAGCAGCTTCCAGGGGACCAATCAGCCCCAGCATTTT | CASSFQGTNQPQHF | - | - | TRBJ1-5 | TRBV5-5
TGTGCCAGCAGCTTATCGGGCACTAGCGGGATTCGCCAAGAGACCCAGTACTTC | CASSLSGTSGIRQETQYF | TRBD2 | - | TRBJ2-5 | TRBV7-2
TGTGCCAGCAGCCCTCGGACAGGGCCCATTAGCACAGATACGCAGTATTTT | CASSPRTGPISTDTQYF | TRBD1 | - | TRBJ2-3 | TRBV5-6
TGTGCCAGCAGTTACCTCCGGACAGGGGGCAATGGTAATTACTACGAGCAGTACTTC | CASSYLRTGGNGNYYEQYF | TRBD1 | - | TRBJ2-7 | TRBV6-2/TRBV6-3
TGCAGCGTCCTCGGGACACACCGATACGAGCAGTACTTC | CSVLGTHRYEQYF | - | once | TRBJ2-7 | TRBV29-1
TGTGCCCTCGGGGATCCTCCCCCCTACGAGCAGTACTTC | CALGDPPPYEQYF | - | once | TRBJ2-7 | TRBV7-9
TGTGCCAGCAGTGTCCTAGCGGGAGCCAATACCTACGAGCAGTACTTC | CASSVLAGANTYEQYF | TRBD2 | - | TRBJ2-7 | TRBV6-1
TGTGCCAGCAGCGTAGATGGGGACGGAAACACCATATATTTT | CASSVDGDGNTIYF | - | - | TRBJ1-3 | TRBV9
TGTGCCAGCAGCCCACACGGGACACACTCTTACGAGCAGTACTTC | CASSPHGTHSYEQYF | - | - | TRBJ2-7 | TRBV7-2
TGTGCCAGCAGTTGGACTAGCGAGTCCTACGAGCAGTACTTC | CASSWTSESYEQYF | TRBD2 | few | TRBJ2-7 | TRBV28
TGTGCCAGTAGTATGTTAGCCAAAAACATTCAGTACTTC | CASSMLAKNIQYF | - | - | TRBJ2-4 | TRBV19